This T cell receptor (beta chain) appears in the sequencing data of a study of regulatory T cells in long-lasting Graves disease. Study-wide context: Newly diagnosed Graves' patients had taken antithyroid drugs under 3 months. Findings and limits, study-wide: Sample size, which was small, may have reduced accuracy. Among samples with persistent disease, TRBV28, TRBJ1-2 and TRBJ2-5 were favored.

For TCR beta, libraries came from iRepertoire HTBI primers and Arm-PCR of CDR3 regions. TCRdb re-derived calls from the multiplex PCR reads in MiXCR, one entry per CDR3 protein. Seen here are 320,000 or so distinct CDR3 sequences, 15% to 20% observed once, and the top ten hold less than 40%. Sample time point: newly diagnosed GD, antithyroid drugs for less than 3 months. Preparation of the TCR library used RNA extracted from PBMCs. Regarding this clonotype: Its antigen is undetermined.

This CDR3 region has 15 residues. V was pared by 4 bases and J by 4 bases, with 8 bases of the junction left unmatched. CDR1 and CDR2 (germline): SGHVS, FNYEAQ. The chain recombines TRBV7-6 with TRBJ1-2; 8 bases line up with TRBD1. The specimen comprised peripheral blood mononuclear cells (PBMCs), sampled at new diagnosis, from a patient treated with antithyroid drugs. The origin of this receptor is a female donor with Graves disease. The CDR3 DNA follows: TGTGCCAGCAGCTCAGGGACAGGTGCCCTCTATGGCTACACCTTC. This sequence encodes CASSSGTGALYGYTF.